The subject of this entry is one T cell receptor beta chain. Its antigen is not known. The sample originates from a study of shared clonotypes between healthy human individuals. The assay was carried out at the deep level. Clones were read by immunoSEQ multiplex PCR, and TCRdb kept only the in-frame ones, dropping some. The sample contains about 2 million clones, approximately 94% of which appear only once. CD8 cells classed as naive were CD45RO-negative and positively selected for CCR7, excluding terminally differentiated effector memory CD45RA+ cells. The study, taken as a whole, reports: In this cohort, only blood was sampled, and tissue repertoires likely differ. It was expected that sequencing depth would affect clonotype sharing among donors.

The CDR3 length is 15 residues. Germline values: CDR1 SGHTA, CDR2 FQGNSA. The trim removed 5 bases at V and 1 base at J, leaving 5 bases unmatched. The chain recombines TRBV7-2 with TRBJ1-2; TRBD1 matches 9 bases. The receptor's source is a man younger than 30 in good health. What was sequenced was naive CD8+ T cells sorted from blood. CDR3 nucleotide sequence: TGTGCCAGCAGCCCTCGGACAGGGGTTAACTATGGCTACACCTTC. Translated: CASSPRTGVNYGYTF.